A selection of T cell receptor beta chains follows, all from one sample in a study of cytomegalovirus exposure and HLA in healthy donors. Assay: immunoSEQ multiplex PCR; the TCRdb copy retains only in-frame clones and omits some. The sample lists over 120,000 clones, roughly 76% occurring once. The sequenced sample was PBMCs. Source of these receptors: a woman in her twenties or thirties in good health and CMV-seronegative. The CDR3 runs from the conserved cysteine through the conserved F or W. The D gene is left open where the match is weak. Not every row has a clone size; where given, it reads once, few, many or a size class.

CDR3: CASSLDNPGMNTEAFF; DNA: TGTGCCAGCAGCTTAGATAACCCGGGGATGAACACTGAAGCTTTCTTT; size: NA; V: TRBV11-2; D: NA; J: TRBJ1-1
CDR3: CASSLTTSDYEQYF; DNA: TGTGCCAGCAGTTTGACGACTAGCGACTACGAGCAGTACTTC; size: NA; V: TRBV27; D: TRBD2; J: TRBJ2-7
CDR3: CASKQDISYNEQFF; DNA: TGTGCCAGCAAACAGGACATCTCCTACAATGAGCAGTTCTTC; size: NA; V: TRBV6-4; D: NA; J: TRBJ2-1
CDR3: CATSRDRGLPYEQYF; DNA: TGTGCCACCAGCAGAGATAGGGGACTACCCTACGAGCAGTACTTC; size: NA; V: TRBV15; D: TRBD2; J: TRBJ2-7
CDR3: CASSLTGSGGELFF; DNA: TGTGCCAGCAGCCTGACAGGGTCAGGGGGGGAGCTGTTTTTT; size: NA; V: TRBV28; D: TRBD1; J: TRBJ2-2
CDR3: CASSLGTIPGGDTQYF; DNA: TGTGCCAGCAGCTTAGGGACAATTCCTGGGGGAGATACGCAGTATTTT; size: NA; V: TRBV5-8; D: NA; J: TRBJ2-3
CDR3: CASRSLGLAGPETQYF; DNA: TGTGCCAGCCGTTCGCTCGGGCTAGCGGGACCAGAGACCCAGTACTTC; size: NA; V: TRBV27; D: TRBD2; J: TRBJ2-5
CDR3: CAWSQLGQGYGYTF; DNA: TGTGCCTGGAGTCAACTCGGACAGGGTTATGGCTACACCTTC; size: NA; V: TRBV30; D: TRBD1; J: TRBJ1-2
CDR3: CASSQARVPYNEQFF; DNA: TGCGCCAGCAGCCAAGCACGGGTACCTTACAATGAGCAGTTCTTC; size: NA; V: TRBV4-3; D: NA; J: TRBJ2-1
CDR3: CASFWDSSTDTQYF; DNA: TGCGCCAGCTTCTGGGACAGTAGCACAGATACGCAGTATTTT; size: NA; V: TRBV23-1; D: TRBD1; J: TRBJ2-3
CDR3: CASSPTSGTYEQYF; DNA: TGCGCCAGCAGCCCGACTAGCGGCACCTACGAGCAGTACTTC; size: NA; V: TRBV4-1; D: TRBD2; J: TRBJ2-7
CDR3: CASSLGGGIAGNTIYF; DNA: TGTGCCAGCAGCTTAGGAGGGGGCATCGCTGGAAACACCATATATTTT; size: NA; V: TRBV7-2; D: TRBD1; J: TRBJ1-3
CDR3: CASSYSGSSYEQYF; DNA: TGTGCCAGCAGTTACTCGGGGAGCTCCTACGAGCAGTACTTC; size: few; V: TRBV6-5; D: NA; J: TRBJ2-7
CDR3: CASSPGRDREGYRYTF; DNA: TGTGCCAGCTCACCGGGCCGGGACAGGGAGGGCTATCGCTACACCTTC; size: NA; V: TRBV18; D: TRBD1; J: TRBJ1-2
CDR3: CASSFSGGHQPQHF; DNA: TGTGCCAGCAGCTTTTCAGGGGGCCATCAGCCCCAGCATTTT; size: NA; V: TRBV11-2; D: TRBD1; J: TRBJ1-5
CDR3: CASSQGDRATYEQYF; DNA: TGCGCCAGCAGCCAAGGGGACAGGGCTACCTACGAGCAGTACTTC; size: NA; V: TRBV4-1; D: TRBD1; J: TRBJ2-7
CDR3: CASSRAAEAYNEQFF; DNA: TGCGCCAGCAGCCGAGCTGCAGAGGCCTACAATGAGCAGTTCTTC; size: NA; V: TRBV4-3; D: NA; J: TRBJ2-1
CDR3: CASSLPTGNTGELFF; DNA: TGCGCCAGCAGCTTGCCTACAGGGAACACCGGGGAGCTGTTTTTT; size: NA; V: TRBV5-1; D: NA; J: TRBJ2-2
CDR3: CASSLGTMGVQFF; DNA: TGTGCCAGCAGCTTAGGAACCATGGGAGTGCAGTTCTTC; size: NA; V: TRBV11-3; D: NA; J: TRBJ2-1
CDR3: CASSPTGGEQYF; DNA: TGTGCCAGTAGTCCTACAGGGGGGGAGCAGTACTTC; size: few; V: TRBV19; D: TRBD1; J: TRBJ2-7
CDR3: CASTPRGTVGDNEQFF; DNA: TGTGCCAGCACCCCTCGGGGAACGGTTGGGGACAATGAGCAGTTCTTC; size: NA; V: TRBV9; D: NA; J: TRBJ2-1
CDR3: CSSSLGQGDGEKLFF; DNA: TGTTCCAGCAGTTTAGGGCAGGGGGACGGGGAAAAACTGTTTTTT; size: NA; V: TRBV7-9; D: TRBD1; J: TRBJ1-4
CDR3: CASSIPGARRGYGYTF; DNA: TGTGCCAGTAGTATCCCCGGGGCCAGGCGGGGCTATGGCTACACCTTC; size: NA; V: TRBV19; D: NA; J: TRBJ1-2
CDR3: CASSSRGRGSGELFF; DNA: TGTGCCAGCAGTAGTAGGGGGCGCGGGTCCGGGGAGCTGTTTTTT; size: once; V: TRBV2; D: TRBD1; J: TRBJ2-2
CDR3: CASSAGGRGLVSPLHF; DNA: TGTGCCAGCAGCGCAGGCGGCAGGGGGCTGGTTTCACCCCTCCACTTT; size: NA; V: TRBV7-2; D: TRBD1; J: TRBJ1-6
CDR3: CASSIGQGIGVTDTQYF; DNA: TGTGCCAGTAGTATAGGGCAGGGGATCGGGGTCACAGATACGCAGTATTTT; size: NA; V: TRBV19; D: NA; J: TRBJ2-3
CDR3: CASSVWGGQKGPDTQYF; DNA: TGTGCCAGCAGTGTCTGGGGGGGCCAAAAGGGACCAGATACGCAGTATTTT; size: NA; V: TRBV7-9; D: NA; J: TRBJ2-3